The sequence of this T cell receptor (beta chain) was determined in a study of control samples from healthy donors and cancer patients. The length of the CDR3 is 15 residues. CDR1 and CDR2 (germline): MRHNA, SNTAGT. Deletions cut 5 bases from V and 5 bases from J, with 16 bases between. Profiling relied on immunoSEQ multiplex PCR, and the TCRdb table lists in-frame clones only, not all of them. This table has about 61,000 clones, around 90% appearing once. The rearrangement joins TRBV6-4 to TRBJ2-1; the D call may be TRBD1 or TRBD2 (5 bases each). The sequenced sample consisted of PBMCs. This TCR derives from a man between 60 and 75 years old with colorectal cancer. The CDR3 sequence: CASSREGQGHNEQFF. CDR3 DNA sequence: TGTGCCAGCAGTCGTGAGGGCCAGGGACACAATGAGCAGTTCTTC.